One T cell receptor beta chain is described in this entry. Its target is unknown. This specimen comes from a study of T cell repertoires in cytomegalovirus infection. Turning to the study itself: Matching HLA type and CMV infection were both indicated by public TCR beta signatures. Study results and caveats: CMV carriers having the relevant HLA were flagged by cumulative public TCR beta family frequency. HLA-C-restricted CMV clonotypes gave the most frequent clonotype in two of eight donors.

MiXCR, run by TCRdb on the reads, gives a single entry per CDR3 protein. This sample has fewer than 550,000 distinct CDR3 sequences, with about 15% found just once. Trimming cost V 1 base and J 5 bases, with 9 bases left between them. This CDR3 region has 13 residues. The germline CDR1 and CDR2 sequences are SGHKS and YYEKEE (reference sequence). The rearrangement joins TRBV5-5 to TRBJ1-1, with D tentatively TRBD1 (5 bases). The sample consisted of CD8+ T cells from PBMCs. This TCR derives from a human donor in good health (CMV status not recorded). Some clones in this sample may be carry-over from other donors' samples. The CDR3 reads CASSLLGRTEAFF. CDR3 sequence (DNA): TGTGCCAGCAGCTTGTTGGGGCGTACTGAAGCTTTCTTT.